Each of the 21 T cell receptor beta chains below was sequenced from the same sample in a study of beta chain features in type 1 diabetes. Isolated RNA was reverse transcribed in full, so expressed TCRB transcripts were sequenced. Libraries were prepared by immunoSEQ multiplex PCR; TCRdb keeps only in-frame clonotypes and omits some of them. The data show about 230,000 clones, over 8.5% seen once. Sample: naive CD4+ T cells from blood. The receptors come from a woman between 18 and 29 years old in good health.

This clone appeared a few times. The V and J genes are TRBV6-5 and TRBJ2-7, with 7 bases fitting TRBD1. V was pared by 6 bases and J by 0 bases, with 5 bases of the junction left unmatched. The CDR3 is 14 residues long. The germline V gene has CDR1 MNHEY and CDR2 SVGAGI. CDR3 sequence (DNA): TGTGCCAGCAGCTCCGGGACAGCCTCCTACGAGCAGTACTTC. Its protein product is CASSSGTASYEQYF.

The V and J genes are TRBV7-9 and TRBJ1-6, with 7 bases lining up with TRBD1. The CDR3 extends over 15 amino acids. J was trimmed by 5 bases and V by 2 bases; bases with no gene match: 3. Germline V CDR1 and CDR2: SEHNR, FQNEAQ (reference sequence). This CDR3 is CASSLTGANNSPLHF. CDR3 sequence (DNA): TGTGCCAGCAGCTTAACAGGGGCTAATAATTCACCCCTCCACTTT.

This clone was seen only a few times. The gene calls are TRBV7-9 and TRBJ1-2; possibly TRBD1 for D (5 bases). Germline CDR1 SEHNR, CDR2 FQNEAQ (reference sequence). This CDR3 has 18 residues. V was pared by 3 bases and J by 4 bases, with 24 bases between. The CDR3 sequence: CASSFFGRGTLRGYGYTF. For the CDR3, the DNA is TGTGCCAGCAGCTTTTTTGGGCGCGGGACGCTGAGGGGCTATGGCTACACCTTC.

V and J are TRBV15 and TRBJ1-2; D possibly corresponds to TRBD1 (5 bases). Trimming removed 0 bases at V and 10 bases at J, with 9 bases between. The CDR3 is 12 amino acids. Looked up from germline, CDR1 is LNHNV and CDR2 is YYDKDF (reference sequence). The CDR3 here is CATSRDQGHYTF. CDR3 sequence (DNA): TGTGCCACCAGCAGAGATCAGGGCCACTACACCTTC. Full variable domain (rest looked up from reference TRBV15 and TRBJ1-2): DAMVIQNPRYQVTQFGKPVTLSCSQTLNHNVMYWYQQKSSQAPKLLFHYYDKDFNNEADTPDNFQSRRPNTSFCFLDIRSPGLGDTAMYLCATSRDQGHYTFGSGTRLTVV.

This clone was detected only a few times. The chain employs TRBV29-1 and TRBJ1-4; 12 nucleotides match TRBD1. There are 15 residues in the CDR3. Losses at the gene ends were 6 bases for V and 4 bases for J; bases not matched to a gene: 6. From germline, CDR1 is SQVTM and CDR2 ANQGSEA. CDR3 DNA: TGCAGCGTCCGGGACAGGGGGCGGGGTAATGAAAAACTGTTTTTT. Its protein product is CSVRDRGRGNEKLFF.

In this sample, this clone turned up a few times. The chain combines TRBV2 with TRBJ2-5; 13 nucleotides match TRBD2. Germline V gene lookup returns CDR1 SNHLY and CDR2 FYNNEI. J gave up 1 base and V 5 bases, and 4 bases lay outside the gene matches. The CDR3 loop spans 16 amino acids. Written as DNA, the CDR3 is TGTGCCAGCAGTTCAGGACTAGCGGGAGCCCAAGAGACCCAGTACTTC. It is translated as CASSSGLAGAQETQYF.

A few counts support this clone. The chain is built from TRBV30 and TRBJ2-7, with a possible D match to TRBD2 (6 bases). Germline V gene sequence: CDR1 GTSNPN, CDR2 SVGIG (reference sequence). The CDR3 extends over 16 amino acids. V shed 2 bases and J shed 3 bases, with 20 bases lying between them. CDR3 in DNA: TGTGCCTGGAGTCCGCTCTATGGGATGGGGGGCTACGAGCAGTACTTC. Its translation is CAWSPLYGMGGYEQYF.

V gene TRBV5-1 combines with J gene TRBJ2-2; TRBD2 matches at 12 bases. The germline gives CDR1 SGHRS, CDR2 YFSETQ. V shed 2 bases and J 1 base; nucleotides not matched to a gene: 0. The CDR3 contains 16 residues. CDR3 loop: CASSLLAGGNTGELFF. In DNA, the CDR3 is TGCGCCAGCAGCTTACTAGCGGGAGGGAACACCGGGGAGCTGTTTTTT. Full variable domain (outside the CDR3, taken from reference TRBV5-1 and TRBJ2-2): KAGVTQTPRYLIKTRGQQVTLSCSPISGHRSVSWYQQTPGQGLQFLFEYFSETQRNKGNFPGRFSGRQFSNSRSEMNVSTLELGDSALYLCASSLLAGGNTGELFFGEGSRLTVL.

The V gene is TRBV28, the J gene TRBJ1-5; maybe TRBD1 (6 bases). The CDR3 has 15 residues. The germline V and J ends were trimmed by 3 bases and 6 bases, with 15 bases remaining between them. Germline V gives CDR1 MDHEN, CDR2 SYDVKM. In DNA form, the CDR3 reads TGTGCCAGCAGTTTTCCCAGGGGTCCTAGTCAGCCCCAGCATTTT. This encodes CASSFPRGPSQPQHF.

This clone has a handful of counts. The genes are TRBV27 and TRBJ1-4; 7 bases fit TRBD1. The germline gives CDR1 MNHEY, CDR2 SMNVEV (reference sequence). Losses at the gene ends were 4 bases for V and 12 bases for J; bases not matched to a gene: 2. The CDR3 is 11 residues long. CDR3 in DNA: TGTGCCAGCAGTTCCAGGGGGGAACTGTTTTTT. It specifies CASSSRGELFF.

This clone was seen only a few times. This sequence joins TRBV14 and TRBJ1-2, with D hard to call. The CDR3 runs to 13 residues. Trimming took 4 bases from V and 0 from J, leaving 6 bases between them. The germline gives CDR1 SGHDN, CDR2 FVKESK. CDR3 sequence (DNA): TGTGCCAGCAGCCGGGAGCCTAACTATGGCTACACCTTC. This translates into CASSREPNYGYTF.

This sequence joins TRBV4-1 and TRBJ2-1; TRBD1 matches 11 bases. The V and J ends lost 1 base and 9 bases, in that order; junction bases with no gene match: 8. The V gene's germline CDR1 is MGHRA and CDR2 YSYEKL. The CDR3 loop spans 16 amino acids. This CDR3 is CASSQAPGQGASEQFF. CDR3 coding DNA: TGCGCCAGCAGCCAAGCCCCTGGACAGGGGGCGAGTGAGCAGTTCTTC.

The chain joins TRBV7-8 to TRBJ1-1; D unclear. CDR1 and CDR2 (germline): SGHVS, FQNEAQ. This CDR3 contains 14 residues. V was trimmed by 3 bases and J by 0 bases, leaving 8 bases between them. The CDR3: CASSFAGLNTEAFF. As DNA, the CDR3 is TGTGCCAGCAGCTTTGCGGGGTTGAACACTGAAGCTTTCTTT.

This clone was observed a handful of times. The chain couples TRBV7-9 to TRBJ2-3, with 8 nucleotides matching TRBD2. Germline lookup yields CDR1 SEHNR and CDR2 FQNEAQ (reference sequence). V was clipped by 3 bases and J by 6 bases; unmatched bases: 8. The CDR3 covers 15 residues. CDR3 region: CASSFGTRLGDTQYF. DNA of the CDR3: TGTGCCAGCAGCTTCGGGACTAGGCTCGGGGATACGCAGTATTTT. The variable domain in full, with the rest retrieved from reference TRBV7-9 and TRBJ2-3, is DTGVSQNPRHKITKRGQNVTFRCDPISEHNRLYWYRQTLGQGPEFLTYFQNEAQLEKSRLLSDRFSAERPKGSFSTLEIQRTEQGDSAMYLCASSFGTRLGDTQYFGPGTRLTVL.

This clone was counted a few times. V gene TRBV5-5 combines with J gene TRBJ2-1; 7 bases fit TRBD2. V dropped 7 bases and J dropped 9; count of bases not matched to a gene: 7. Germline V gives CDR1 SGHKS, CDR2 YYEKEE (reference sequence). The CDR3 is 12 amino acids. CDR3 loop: CASAGVKGEQFF. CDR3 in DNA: TGTGCCAGCGCGGGGGTAAAGGGTGAGCAGTTCTTC.

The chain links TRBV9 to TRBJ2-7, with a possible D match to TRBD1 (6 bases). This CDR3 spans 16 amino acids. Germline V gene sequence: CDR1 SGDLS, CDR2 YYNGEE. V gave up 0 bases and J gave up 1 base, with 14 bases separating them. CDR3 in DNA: TGTGCCAGCAGCGTAGGAGGGGGAATGGCGTCCTACGAGCAGTACTTC. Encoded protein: CASSVGGGMASYEQYF.

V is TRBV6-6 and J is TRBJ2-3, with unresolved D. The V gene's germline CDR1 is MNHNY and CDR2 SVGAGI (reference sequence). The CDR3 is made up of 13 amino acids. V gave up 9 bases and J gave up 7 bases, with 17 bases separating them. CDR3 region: CASYTLSTNTQYF. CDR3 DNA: TGTGCCAGTTACACACTATCCACGAATACGCAGTATTTT.

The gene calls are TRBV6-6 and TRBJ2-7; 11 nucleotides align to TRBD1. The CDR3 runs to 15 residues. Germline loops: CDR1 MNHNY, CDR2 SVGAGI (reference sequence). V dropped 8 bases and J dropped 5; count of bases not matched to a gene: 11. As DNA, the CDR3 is TGTGCCAGCGACACCCAAGGGACAGGGGGAAACGAGCAGTACTTC. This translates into CASDTQGTGGNEQYF.

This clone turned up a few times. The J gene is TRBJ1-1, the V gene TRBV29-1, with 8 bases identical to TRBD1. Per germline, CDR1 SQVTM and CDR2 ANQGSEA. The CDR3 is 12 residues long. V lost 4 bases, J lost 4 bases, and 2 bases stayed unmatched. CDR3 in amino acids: CSVVTGGTEAFF. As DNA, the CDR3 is TGCAGCGTTGTTACAGGGGGCACTGAAGCTTTCTTT.

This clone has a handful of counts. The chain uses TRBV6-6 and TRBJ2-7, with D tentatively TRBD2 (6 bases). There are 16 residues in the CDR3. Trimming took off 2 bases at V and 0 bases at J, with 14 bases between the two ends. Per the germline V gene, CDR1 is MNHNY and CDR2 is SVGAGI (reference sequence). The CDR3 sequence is CASSYRGEPNSYEQYF. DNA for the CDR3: TGTGCCAGCAGTTACCGCGGGGAGCCGAACTCCTACGAGCAGTACTTC.

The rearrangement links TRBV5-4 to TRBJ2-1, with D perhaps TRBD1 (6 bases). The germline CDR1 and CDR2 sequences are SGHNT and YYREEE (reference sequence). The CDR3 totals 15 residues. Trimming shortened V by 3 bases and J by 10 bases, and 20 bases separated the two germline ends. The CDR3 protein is CASSSRDKRIPEQFF. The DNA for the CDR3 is TGTGCCAGCAGCTCCCGGGACAAAAGAATCCCGGAGCAGTTCTTC.